Listed below are T cell receptor beta chains from one sample, sequenced in a study of cytomegalovirus exposure and HLA in healthy donors. The data were produced by immunoSEQ multiplex PCR, yet TCRdb's version contains in-frame clones alone and is incomplete. The data show 99,000 or so clones, 69% seen once. The source material was PBMCs. These receptors were taken from a man aged 25 to 40 in good health and CMV-seronegative. CDR3s include the opening cysteine and the closing phenylalanine or tryptophan. The D gene is left open where the match is weak.

TRBV2	TRBJ2-6	NA	CASRGRDISGANVLTF
TRBV30	TRBJ2-6	NA	CAWIPLGHSGANVLTF
TRBV11-2	TRBJ1-3	NA	CASSSTSGLAGNTIYF
TRBV9	TRBJ1-1	TRBD1	CASSVRGRFTEAFF
TRBV28	TRBJ2-7	NA	CASSLSGFTYEQYF
TRBV4-3	TRBJ2-5	NA	CASSQDMKEGETQYF
TRBV10-3	TRBJ2-3	TRBD2	CASSPGLAVHTDTQYF
TRBV27	TRBJ1-2	NA	CASSSLRDNGDGYTF
TRBV7-9	TRBJ1-2	NA	CASSLGQGFNYGYTF
TRBV27	TRBJ2-1	TRBD1	CASSFDRGYNEQFF
TRBV28	TRBJ2-7	NA	CASSMTGHYYEQYF
TRBV6-5	TRBJ2-3	TRBD2	CASSYGLAGAYTQYF
TRBV28	TRBJ2-3	NA	CASSPPGEFDTQYF
TRBV5-1	TRBJ2-2	NA	CASSNAMGGRGTGELFF
TRBV28	TRBJ2-7	TRBD2	CASSLSREGSYEQYF
TRBV4-2	TRBJ2-1	NA	CASSQEGIGRSSYNEQFF
TRBV5-6	TRBJ1-1	NA	CASSFWGRSEAFF
TRBV6-1	TRBJ2-7	NA	CASRATASYEQYF
TRBV29-1	TRBJ2-3	NA	CSVEGSDDTQYF
TRBV6-5	TRBJ1-1	NA	CASSYRQGNTEAFF
TRBV30	TRBJ2-3	TRBD1	CAWKQGATDTQYF
TRBV7-9	TRBJ1-4	NA	CASSLALANEKLFF
TRBV2	TRBJ2-5	NA	CASSLQGGETQYF
TRBV27	TRBJ1-2	NA	CASRASSVLFYGYTF
TRBV7-2	TRBJ2-3	TRBD2	CASSLEGLAGDTQYF
TRBV5-1	TRBJ1-1	NA	CASSWGRGRWVGTEAFF
TRBV5-4	TRBJ2-7	TRBD1	CASSLTGGDEQYF